The present T cell receptor beta chain was sequenced within a study of T cell responses to AZD1222 COVID-19 vaccine (dated by TCRdb to about 2021). In terms of the full investigation: A total of more than 230 trial participants underwent TCR sequencing, of whom about 200 had received two doses of AZD1222 and some 25 had received two doses of the MenACWY control vaccine. Enrollment into the trials was organized by age into subgroups of 18-55, 56-69 and 70-plus years, and those subgroups contained about 160, 30 and 59 TCR-sequenced participants, respectively. General study outcomes and caveats: After two AZD1222 doses, spike-specific TCR breadth and depth were significantly higher than at day 0 and than in MenACWY recipients. No day 14 peak-response samples were available, so repertoires were characterized only after the peak T cell response. Conclusions about previously exposed vaccinees were limited because only six or seven AZD1222 recipients were SARS-CoV-2 seropositive at baseline. Nearly half of unique spike-specific TCRs reportedly recognized epitopes outside regions mutated in the B.1.351 and B.1.1.7 variants. Participants were mostly white British, with more females than males. The authors suggested clonal diversity may have been underestimated. In the small 56-69-year group, the increase in depth fell short of significance, most likely because of low power. Vaccine-associated CD4 TCRs spanned the whole spike protein, with dominant responses in regions 160-218 and 743-854.

The CDR3 regions of human TCRbeta chains were analyzed by immunosequencing. Turning to the authors' computational methods: Repertoire TCRs were matched against a reference library of SARS-CoV-2-specific TCRs generated with the MIRA antigen-specificity platform. Breadth meant the fraction of unique TCRs that were SARS-CoV-2-associated, whereas depth meant the fraction of total T cells that were SARS-CoV-2-associated. Using the MIRA data, each spike-specific TCR was mapped to the spike region that the TCR reacts to and placed in a CD4 or CD8 class. Log10-transformed breadth and depth values were compared by one-way ANOVA with Sidak's multiple comparisons tests. Here the immuneACCESS table is served through TCRdb, limited to in-frame sequences with V and J called. Missing clones are a known gap in these copies; in checked studies unresolved V genes cover under half, and the rest lacks a known reason. V and J calls plus clone size are reproduced from that table; the DNA served to infer D and trimming. Recorded for this sample are 150,000 or so clones; roughly 90% of them occurred a single time. Roughly 1.6% of the sample rests with the top ten.

Concerning this clone itself: The specificity of this receptor is unknown. No quality values exist for individual bases; no much larger clone is one base distant.

The time point label here, explained by the study, means: about 28 days (+/-7) after the second vaccine dose. AZD1222 recipients given second doses at about 4 weeks or at about 12 weeks were pooled, since spike-specific TCR depth and breadth were not found to differ between the two schedules. Samples from vaccinated people were obtained from the UK trials COV001 and COV002, which included a single-blind randomized controlled phase 2/3 trial of AZD1222 (ChAdOx1 nCoV-19) in healthy adults. For TCRbeta chain sequencing, PBMC samples were collected from trial participants at day 0 and at day 28 after the second dose. The CDR3 runs 13 residues from the cysteine to the phenylalanine. Only the CDR3 region is kept as DNA, spanning 39 bases read in frame from base 1. V is shortened by 6 bases, J by 7 bases, and the region joining them spans 13 bases. The germline V gene encodes CDR1 LNHDA and CDR2 SQIVND (reference sequence).

The sequencing used peripheral blood, collected 28 days after the second AZD1222 dose. The source of this sequence is an adult who received the AZD1222 COVID-19 vaccine. The chain couples TRBV19 to TRBJ1-5; the D gene cannot be resolved reliably. The nucleotide sequence reads as follows: TGTGCCAGTAGCCCTCGGGCTCGGCAGCCCCAGCATTTT. This codes for CASSPRARQPQHF.